The text below deals with one T cell receptor (beta chain). The data originate from a study of blood T cell repertoires in COVID-19. As for the study in general: Whether acute or convalescent, the COVID-19 samples came from the United States, Italy and Spain. Sources were T cells, B-cell-depleted T cells, or PBMCs; the material itself was cDNA or gDNA.

Assay used: immunoSEQ multiplex PCR; TCRdb lists only in-frame clones, some missing. The data contain 70,000 or so clones, roughly 88% of them singletons. Germline V CDR1 and CDR2: GTSNPN, SVGIG (reference sequence). V shed 1 base and J 7 bases; nucleotides not matched to a gene: 5. The CDR3 extends over 15 amino acids. The receptor was derived from a man aged 25 to 40 with acute or convalescent COVID-19. The V and J genes are TRBV30 and TRBJ1-6, with 9 bases fitting TRBD1. The material sequenced was peripheral blood. The CDR3 DNA follows: TGTGCCTGGAGTGGAACCGGGACAGGGAATTCACCCCTCCACTTT. This encodes CAWSGTGTGNSPLHF.